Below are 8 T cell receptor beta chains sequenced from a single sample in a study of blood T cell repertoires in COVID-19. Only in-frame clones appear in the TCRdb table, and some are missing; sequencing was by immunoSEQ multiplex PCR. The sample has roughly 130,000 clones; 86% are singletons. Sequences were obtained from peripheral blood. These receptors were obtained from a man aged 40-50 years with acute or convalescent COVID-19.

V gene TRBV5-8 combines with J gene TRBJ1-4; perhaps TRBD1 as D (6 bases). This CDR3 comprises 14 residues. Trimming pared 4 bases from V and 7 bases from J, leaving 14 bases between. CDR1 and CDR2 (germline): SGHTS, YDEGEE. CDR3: CASSLGTYREKLFF. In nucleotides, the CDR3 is TGTGCCAGCAGCCTCGGGACATATCGTGAAAAACTGTTTTTT.

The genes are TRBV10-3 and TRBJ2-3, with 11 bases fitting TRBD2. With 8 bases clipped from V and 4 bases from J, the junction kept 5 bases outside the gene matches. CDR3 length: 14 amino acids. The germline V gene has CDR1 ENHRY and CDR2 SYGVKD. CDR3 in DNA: TGTGCCATCGGCACTAGCGGGAGTGCAGATACGCAGTATTTT. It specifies CAIGTSGSADTQYF.

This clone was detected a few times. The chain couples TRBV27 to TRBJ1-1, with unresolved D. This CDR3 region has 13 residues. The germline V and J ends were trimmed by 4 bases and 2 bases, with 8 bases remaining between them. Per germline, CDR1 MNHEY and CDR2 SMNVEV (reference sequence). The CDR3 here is CASSSRYNTEAFF. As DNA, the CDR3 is TGTGCCAGCAGTTCACGGTATAACACTGAAGCTTTCTTT.

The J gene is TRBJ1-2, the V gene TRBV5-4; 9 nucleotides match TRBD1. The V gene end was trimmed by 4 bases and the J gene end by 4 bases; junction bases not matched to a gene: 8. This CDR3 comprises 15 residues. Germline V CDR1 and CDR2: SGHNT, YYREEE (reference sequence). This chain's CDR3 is CASSLPTGGSYGYTF. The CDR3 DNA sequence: TGTGCCAGCAGCCTACCGACAGGGGGTAGCTATGGCTACACCTTC.

CDR3 amino acids: CASSTTGNRYNEQFF. In DNA, the CDR3 is TGTGCCAGCAGCACCACAGGGAACAGGTACAATGAGCAGTTCTTC. The rearrangement uses TRBV11-1 and TRBJ2-1; D may be TRBD1 (6 bases). From germline, CDR1 is SGHAT and CDR2 FQDESV (reference sequence). This CDR3 region has 15 residues. V was clipped by 5 bases and J by 4 bases, with 15 bases between them. Variable domain in full (rest from reference TRBV11-1 and TRBJ2-1): EAEVAQSPRYKITEKSQAVAFWCDPISGHATLYWYRQILGQGPELLVQFQDESVVDDSQLPKDRFSAERLKGVDSTLKIQPAELGDSAMYLCASSTTGNRYNEQFFGPGTRLTVL.

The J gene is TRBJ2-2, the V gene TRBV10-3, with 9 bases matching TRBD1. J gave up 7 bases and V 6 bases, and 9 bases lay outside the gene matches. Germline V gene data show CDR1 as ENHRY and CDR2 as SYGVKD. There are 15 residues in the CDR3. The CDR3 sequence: CAIRPGQGWVGELFF. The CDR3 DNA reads TGTGCCATCAGACCGGGACAGGGATGGGTCGGGGAGCTGTTTTTT.

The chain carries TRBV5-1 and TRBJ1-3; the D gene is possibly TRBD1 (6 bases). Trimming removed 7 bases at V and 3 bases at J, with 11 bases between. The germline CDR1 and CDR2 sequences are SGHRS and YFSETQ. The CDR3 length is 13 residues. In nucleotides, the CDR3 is TGCGCCAGCCGCGGACAGTTTGGAAACACCATATATTTT. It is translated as CASRGQFGNTIYF.

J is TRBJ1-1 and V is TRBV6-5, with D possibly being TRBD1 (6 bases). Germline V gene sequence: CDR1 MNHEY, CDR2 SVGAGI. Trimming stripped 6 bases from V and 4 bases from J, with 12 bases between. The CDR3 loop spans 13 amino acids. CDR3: CASRGPDSTEAFF. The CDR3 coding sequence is TGTGCCAGCAGAGGACCGGACAGCACTGAAGCTTTCTTT.